A selection of T cell receptor beta chains follows, all from one sample in a study of blood T cell repertoires in COVID-19. Assay: immunoSEQ multiplex PCR; the TCRdb copy retains only in-frame clones and omits some. This table holds a few hundred thousand clones, under 85% found once. Sequenced input: PBMCs or T cells enriched from blood (not recorded which). The origin of the receptors is a woman between 45 and 60 years old who had recovered from COVID-19. The CDR3 runs from the conserved cysteine through the conserved F or W. D genes are given only for firm matches. Not all rows give a size; the values are once, few, many and, for expanded clones, a class.

>few|TRBJ1-6|TRBV19|.
TGTGCCAGTAGTATAGTGGCCGATTCACCCCTCCACTTT
CASSIVADSPLHF
>.|TRBJ2-7|TRBV7-8|.
TGTGCCAGCAGCTCCTCAGAACGAACCGAGCAGTACTTC
CASSSSERTEQYF
>.|TRBJ2-5|TRBV29-1|TRBD2
TGCAGCGTAGCGGGGTGGGGAGAGACCCAGTACTTC
CSVAGWGETQYF
>.|TRBJ1-1|TRBV19|.
TGTGCCAGTTTGGACTCTATTCACACTGAAGCTTTCTTT
CASLDSIHTEAFF
>few|TRBJ2-1|TRBV3-1/TRBV3-2|.
TGTGCCAGCAGCGACCCCTGGACAGTCTACAATGAGCAGTTCTTC
CASSDPWTVYNEQFF
>.|TRBJ1-2|TRBV5-4|.
TGTGCCAGCAGCGTGACAGGCCACTCAGCCGGCGGCTACACCTTC
CASSVTGHSAGGYTF
>.|TRBJ2-7|TRBV28|TRBD1
TGTGCCAGCAGTCCGTCTCAGTGGACAGGGTGGAACGAGCAGTACTTC
CASSPSQWTGWNEQYF
>few|TRBJ1-6|TRBV30|TRBD1
TGTGCCTGGGATAAGGACAGGGGGAACTCCTATAATTCACCCCTCCACTTT
CAWDKDRGNSYNSPLHF
>.|TRBJ2-2|TRBV3-1/TRBV3-2|.
TGTGCCAGCAGCCAAGGAGTTGGAATAGGGGACACCGGGGAGCTGTTTTTT
CASSQGVGIGDTGELFF
>once|TRBJ2-1|TRBV19|.
TGTGCCAGTCGGTCGAGCGGCAGCTCCTACAATGAGCAGTTCTTC
CASRSSGSSYNEQFF
>.|TRBJ1-1|TRBV3-1/TRBV3-2|.
TGTGCCAGCAGCCAGAGTAGCACTGAAGCTTTCTTT
CASSQSSTEAFF
>.|TRBJ2-2|TRBV5-1|.
TGCGCCAGCAGCTTGGCCCCACAGGCGAACACCGGGGAGCTGTTTTTT
CASSLAPQANTGELFF
>.|TRBJ2-6|TRBV4-2|TRBD1
TGTGCCAGCAGCCAAGTTGGGACCTTCGGGACAGGGGGCGCTGGGGCCAACGTCCTGACTTTC
CASSQVGTFGTGGAGANVLTF
>.|TRBJ1-1|TRBV7-6|.
TGTGCCAGCAGCCGGCGAATGACAGGTCCGGTGGGTTTAACTGAAGCTTTCTTT
CASSRRMTGPVGLTEAFF
>.|TRBJ1-3|TRBV10-3|TRBD1
TGTGCCACCGAACGGGACAGGGCACGCATTGCCTCTGGAAACACCATATATTTT
CATERDRARIASGNTIYF
>.|TRBJ2-5|TRBV9|TRBD1
TGTGCCAGCAGCCCGACCGACAGGGTCCAAGAGACCCAGTACTTC
CASSPTDRVQETQYF
>.|TRBJ1-1|TRBV7-2|.
TGTGCCAGCAGCTCGCGAGCAAGGGGGAGCACTGAAGCTTTCTTT
CASSSRARGSTEAFF
>.|TRBJ1-2|TRBV19|TRBD1
TGTGCCAGTAGTTGGACAGGGTCTAACTATGGCTACACCTTC
CASSWTGSNYGYTF
>few|TRBJ1-2|TRBV7-2|.
TGTGCCAGCAGCCCGAGGATTTCTAACTATGGCTACACCTTC
CASSPRISNYGYTF
>once|TRBJ2-1|TRBV25-1|TRBD2
TGTGCCAGCAGTGAAGCGGGGGGGGGCAATGAGCAGTTCTTC
CASSEAGGGNEQFF
>few|TRBJ1-3|TRBV3-1/TRBV3-2|TRBD1
TGTGGTGGTCCGGACAGGCGAGGAAACACCATATATTTT
CGGPDRRGNTIYF
>.|TRBJ2-1|TRBV6-2/TRBV6-3|TRBD2
TGTGCCAGCAGTCCCATAGCGGGAGTGTACAATGAGCAGTTCTTC
CASSPIAGVYNEQFF
>.|TRBJ1-1|TRBV18|.
TGTGCCAGCTCACCGACAGGACGGAACACTGAAGCTTTCTTT
CASSPTGRNTEAFF
>.|TRBJ1-6|TRBV6-6|TRBD1
TGTGCCAGCAGTCGAGGGACAGGGATGAATTCACCCCTCCACTTT
CASSRGTGMNSPLHF
>.|TRBJ1-2|TRBV7-9|TRBD1
TGTGCCAGCAGCCCTGGACAGGGAGGGGTTGGTGGCTACACCTTC
CASSPGQGGVGGYTF
>.|TRBJ2-5|TRBV4-3|TRBD2
TGCGCCAGCAGCCCCGCTAGCGGGGGGGTCCAAGAGACCCAGTACTTC
CASSPASGGVQETQYF
>.|TRBJ2-3|TRBV25-1|.
TGTGCCAGCAGTGATCGAACCCCCCGGACAGATACGCAGTATTTT
CASSDRTPRTDTQYF
>once|TRBJ2-7|TRBV5-4|TRBD2
TGTGCCAGCAGCCTACGACTAGCGGGACCCCCCTACGAGCAGTACTTC
CASSLRLAGPPYEQYF
>.|TRBJ2-1|TRBV5-3|TRBD2
TGTGCCAGCCCACGTACCAGGACTAGCGCTTACAATGAGCAGTTCTTC
CASPRTRTSAYNEQFF
>.|TRBJ1-5|TRBV7-2|.
TGTGCCAGCAGCTCCAGGGGTAGCGTTCAGCCCCAGCATTTT
CASSSRGSVQPQHF
>.|TRBJ2-5|TRBV7-9|.
TGTGCCAGCAGCTTACAGAATCAAGAGACCCAGTACTTC
CASSLQNQETQYF
>.|TRBJ1-4|TRBV11-2|.
TGTGCCAGCAGCTTATCAGGGAGGAGTGAAAAACTGTTTTTT
CASSLSGRSEKLFF
>.|TRBJ2-3|TRBV27|TRBD1
TGTGCCAGCAGTCCCCAACTAACAGGGGAAACGCAGTATTTT
CASSPQLTGETQYF
>.|TRBJ1-2|TRBV6-2/TRBV6-3|.
TGTGCCAGCAGTTGGGGCGAGTATGGCTACACCTTC
CASSWGEYGYTF
>.|TRBJ1-2|TRBV30|.
TGTGCCTGGAGTGTACGGTCCCGCACTTACTATGGCTACACCTTC
CAWSVRSRTYYGYTF
>few|TRBJ2-7|TRBV12-3/TRBV12-4|.
TGTGCCAGCAGTTTGAGGGGGGGGGTCGAGCAGTACTTC
CASSLRGGVEQYF
>.|TRBJ1-1|TRBV4-3|TRBD1
TGCGCCAGCAGCCAAGGGACAGGAGTGAACACTGAAGCTTTCTTT
CASSQGTGVNTEAFF
>.|TRBJ1-1|TRBV18|.
TGTGCCAGCTCACCACCCGGCAGACTTCTTATCTTT
CASSPPGRLLIF
>.|TRBJ2-7|TRBV5-1|.
TGCGCCAGCAGCTTGGGGCAGGGATCCTACGAGCAGTACTTC
CASSLGQGSYEQYF
>.|TRBJ1-1|TRBV7-3|TRBD1
TGTGCCAGCAGCTTCTCGGACAGGGGGACTGAAGCTTTCTTT
CASSFSDRGTEAFF
>.|TRBJ2-7|TRBV11-3|TRBD2
TGTGCCAGCAGCAAAGGGAGGGACTTGGCATACGAGCAGTACTTC
CASSKGRDLAYEQYF
>.|TRBJ2-2|TRBV10-3|.
TGTGCCATCAGGTGGCAGGGGACCGGGGAGCTGTTTTTT
CAIRWQGTGELFF
>.|TRBJ1-1|TRBV5-4|.
TGTGCCAGCAGCCCATTGCAGATTTTGAACACTGAAGCTTTCTTT
CASSPLQILNTEAFF
>few|TRBJ1-2|TRBV10-3|.
TGTGCCATCAGTGAGGTGGAGGCCGTAGGCTACACCTTC
CAISEVEAVGYTF
>.|TRBJ2-1|TRBV5-1|TRBD2
TGCGCCAGCAGCTTTTCTAGCGGCTCCTACAATGAGCAGTTCTTC
CASSFSSGSYNEQFF
>.|TRBJ2-7|TRBV19|TRBD1
TGTGCCAGTAGTCATAACACAGGGGGCTACGAGCAGTACTTC
CASSHNTGGYEQYF
>once|TRBJ1-2|TRBV5-1|.
TGCGCCAGCAGCTTGGCAGGGAACTATGGCTACACCTTC
CASSLAGNYGYTF
>.|TRBJ2-1|TRBV27|TRBD2
TGTGCCAGCAGTTTTCTGGGGAGGGCCTTCGTCAATGAGCAGTTCTTC
CASSFLGRAFVNEQFF
>once|TRBJ1-5|TRBV19|.
TGTGCCAGTAGTCCAACGGGGGGGGGCAATCAGCCCCAGCATTTT
CASSPTGGGNQPQHF
>.|TRBJ2-7|TRBV5-1|TRBD2
TGCGCCAGCAGCCCCGGGACTAGCGGGGTGATCTCCTACGAGCAGTACTTC
CASSPGTSGVISYEQYF
>.|TRBJ2-2|TRBV4-1|TRBD1
TGCGCCAGCAGCGACTCGGGACAGGGGGTTGGCGGGGAGCTGTTTTTT
CASSDSGQGVGGELFF
>.|TRBJ2-1|TRBV5-6|TRBD2
TGTGCCAGCAGCTTGGTGGCTGGGGAGGGTGAGCAGTTCTTC
CASSLVAGEGEQFF
>.|TRBJ2-3|TRBV25-1|TRBD2
TGTGCCAGCAGTACTAGCGGCCCGAGCACAGATACGCAGTATTTT
CASSTSGPSTDTQYF
>.|TRBJ1-2|TRBV6-2/TRBV6-3|.
TGTGCCAGCAGTTTTGACAGAGCATATGGCTACACCTTC
CASSFDRAYGYTF
>.|TRBJ2-3|TRBV7-3|TRBD2
TGTGCCAGCAGCACTCCCCGGCGGGGGGGCACAGATACGCAGTATTTT
CASSTPRRGGTDTQYF
>few|TRBJ1-1|TRBV27|.
TGTGCCAGCAGCCCCGGCCCCCACCGGGACACTGAAGCTTTCTTT
CASSPGPHRDTEAFF
>.|TRBJ1-1|TRBV19|.
TGTGCCAGTAGTATATCTGGGCTGGGGGGGAACACTGAAGCTTTCTTT
CASSISGLGGNTEAFF
>few|TRBJ1-5|TRBV14|.
TGTGCCAGCAGCCAAGTAGGTACGGGACAGCCCCAGCATTTT
CASSQVGTGQPQHF
>.|TRBJ2-2|TRBV19|.
TGTGCCAGTAGTATAGATCTGAGGGGGAACGGGGAGCTGTTTTTT
CASSIDLRGNGELFF